Listed below are T cell receptor beta chains from one sample, sequenced in a study of radiotherapy plus CTLA-4 blockade in lung cancer. Method: immunoSEQ multiplex PCR; TCRdb's copy keeps in-frame clones and lacks some. The table has 40,000 or so clones, about 63% seen once. The sample in question was peripheral blood, obtained from a patient treated with radiotherapy plus ipilimumab. Source of these receptors: a human donor with non-small cell lung cancer who had a partial response to radiotherapy plus ipilimumab. Both conserved end residues are part of each CDR3. The D gene is left open where the match is weak. Some rows have no size entry. The others give once, few or many, or a class for an expanded clone.

D: TRBD2; size: few; J: TRBJ2-7; V: TRBV5-1; CDR3: CASSLQGIAGGTPYEQYF; DNA: TGCGCCAGCAGCTTACAGGGGATAGCGGGAGGAACCCCGTACGAGCAGTACTTC
D: TRBD2; size: .; J: TRBJ2-1; V: TRBV2; CDR3: CASSAGLAGFNEQFF; DNA: TGTGCCAGCAGTGCAGGACTAGCGGGCTTCAATGAGCAGTTCTTC
D: .; size: .; J: TRBJ2-1; V: TRBV9; CDR3: CASSVAYSGGMNNEQFF; DNA: TGTGCCAGCAGCGTAGCTTATTCGGGCGGGATGAACAATGAGCAGTTCTTC
D: .; size: .; J: TRBJ1-5; V: TRBV15; CDR3: CATSRDRRGNQPQHF; DNA: TGTGCCACCAGCAGAGATCGTAGGGGGAATCAGCCCCAGCATTTT
D: TRBD1; size: .; J: TRBJ1-2; V: TRBV5-5; CDR3: CASTITLTGSYGYTF; DNA: TGTGCCAGCACCATCACATTGACAGGGAGTTATGGCTACACCTTC
D: TRBD2; size: .; J: TRBJ2-7; V: TRBV19; CDR3: CASSRGGTYSYEQYF; DNA: TGTGCCAGTAGTAGGGGAGGGACGTATTCCTACGAGCAGTACTTC
D: .; size: .; J: TRBJ2-3; V: TRBV7-2; CDR3: CASSLELVRTDTQYF; DNA: TGTGCCAGCAGCTTAGAACTGGTGAGAACAGATACGCAGTATTTT
D: TRBD2; size: .; J: TRBJ2-2; V: TRBV9; CDR3: CASSHTSGGNTGELFF; DNA: TGTGCCAGCAGTCATACTAGCGGGGGGAACACCGGGGAGCTGTTTTTT
D: TRBD2; size: .; J: TRBJ2-1; V: TRBV11-2; CDR3: CASSLDRFSGTEFF; DNA: TGTGCCAGCAGCTTAGATCGGTTTAGCGGGACCGAGTTCTTC
D: TRBD1; size: .; J: TRBJ1-4; V: TRBV5-1; CDR3: CASSLAQGAVEKLFF; DNA: TGCGCCAGCAGCTTGGCCCAGGGGGCGGTTGAAAAACTGTTTTTT
D: TRBD2; size: .; J: TRBJ2-2; V: TRBV19; CDR3: CASRLAGGTGGELFF; DNA: TGTGCCAGCAGACTAGCGGGGGGGACGGGCGGGGAGCTGTTTTTT
D: TRBD2; size: .; J: TRBJ2-5; V: TRBV7-2; CDR3: CASSPRGASGGAETQYF; DNA: TGTGCCAGCAGCCCGAGGGGGGCTAGCGGGGGGGCTGAGACCCAGTACTTC
D: .; size: .; J: TRBJ2-5; V: TRBV7-9; CDR3: CASRPKVDFRGTQYF; DNA: TGTGCCAGCAGACCTAAAGTGGACTTCAGGGGGACCCAGTACTTC
D: .; size: .; J: TRBJ2-1; V: TRBV19; CDR3: CASSIAAGEQFF; DNA: TGTGCCAGTAGTATAGCGGCAGGAGAGCAGTTCTTC
D: TRBD2; size: .; J: TRBJ2-1; V: TRBV5-1; CDR3: CASSLGTSGTLYNEQFF; DNA: TGCGCCAGCAGCTTAGGGACTAGCGGGACCCTCTACAATGAGCAGTTCTTC
D: .; size: few; J: TRBJ2-5; V: TRBV2; CDR3: CASSANRDAETQYF; DNA: TGTGCCAGCAGTGCGAACAGGGATGCGGAGACCCAGTACTTC
D: .; size: few; J: TRBJ1-6; V: TRBV2; CDR3: CASSSQGRMNSPLHF; DNA: TGTGCCAGCAGCTCTCAGGGAAGGATGAATTCACCCCTCCACTTT
D: TRBD1; size: .; J: TRBJ2-7; V: TRBV5-1; CDR3: CASSLNPQGVYEQYF; DNA: TGCGCCAGCAGCTTGAACCCCCAGGGGGTTTACGAGCAGTACTTC